The 4 T cell receptor beta chains below all came from one sample that was sequenced in a study of T cell responses to AZD1222 COVID-19 vaccine. Produced via immunoSEQ multiplex PCR; TCRdb's table is partial and in-frame only. The table records tens of thousands of clones, over 75% of them present only once. The sequencing used peripheral blood, collected on day 0 of AZD1222 vaccination. These TCRs come from an adult in good health.

V usage is TRBV7-8 and J usage is TRBJ1-4; no clear D. This CDR3 comprises 16 residues. The germline CDR1 and CDR2 sequences are SGHVS and FQNEAQ. V gave up 2 bases and J gave up 0 bases, with 10 bases separating them. The CDR3 spells CASSLSWTATNEKLFF. CDR3 in DNA: TGTGCCAGCAGCTTATCTTGGACGGCAACTAATGAAAAACTGTTTTTT.

The V and J genes are TRBV7-2 and TRBJ1-5; D is unclear. V gave up 4 bases and J gave up 4 bases, with 8 bases separating them. Germline assignment: CDR1 SGHTA and CDR2 FQGNSA. The CDR3 totals 13 residues. The CDR3 here is CASSSQNNQPQHF. The CDR3 region has the DNA TGTGCCAGCAGCTCCCAGAATAATCAGCCCCAGCATTTT.

This chain joins TRBV27 and TRBJ2-5, with D unresolved. Trimming pared 0 bases from V and 3 bases from J, leaving 8 bases between. The CDR3 is made up of 14 amino acids. CDR1 is MNHEY and CDR2 is SMNVEV in the germline V gene (reference sequence). The CDR3 bases are TGTGCCAGCAGTTTATCAGGCAGAGAAGAGACCCAGTACTTC. Encoded protein: CASSLSGREETQYF.

The chain joins TRBV19 to TRBJ2-5; D is perhaps TRBD1 (6 bases). V dropped 5 bases and J dropped 4 bases, with 14 bases sitting between them. The length of the CDR3 is 14 residues. Germline CDR1 is LNHDA and CDR2 is SQIVND (reference sequence). CDR3 nucleotide sequence: TGTGCCAGTAGTCCAGAGACAGGAGGAGAGACCCAGTACTTC. As protein: CASSPETGGETQYF.